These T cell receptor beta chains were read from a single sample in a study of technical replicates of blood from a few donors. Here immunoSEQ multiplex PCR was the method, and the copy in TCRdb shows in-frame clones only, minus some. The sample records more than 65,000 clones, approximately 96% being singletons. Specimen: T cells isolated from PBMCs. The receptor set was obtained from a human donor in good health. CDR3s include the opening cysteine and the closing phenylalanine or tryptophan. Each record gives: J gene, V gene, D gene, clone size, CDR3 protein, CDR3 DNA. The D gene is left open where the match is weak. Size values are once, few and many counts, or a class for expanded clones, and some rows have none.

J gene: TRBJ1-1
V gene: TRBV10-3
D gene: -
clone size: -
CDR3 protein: CAISESAGYSEAFF
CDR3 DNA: TGTGCCATCAGTGAGTCGGCAGGCTATAGTGAAGCTTTCTTT

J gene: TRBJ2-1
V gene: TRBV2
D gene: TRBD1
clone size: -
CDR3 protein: CASSRKGAEYNEQFF
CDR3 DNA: TGTGCCAGCAGCCGAAAGGGGGCAGAATACAATGAGCAGTTCTTC

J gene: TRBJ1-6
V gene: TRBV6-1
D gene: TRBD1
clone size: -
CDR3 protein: CASSEVGTARPLHF
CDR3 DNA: TGTGCCAGCAGTGAAGTAGGGACAGCCAGGCCCCTCCACTTT

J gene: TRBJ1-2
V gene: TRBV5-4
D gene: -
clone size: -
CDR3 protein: CASRDHGGYGGYTF
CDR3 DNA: TGTGCCAGCAGGGATCATGGAGGATATGGTGGCTACACCTTC

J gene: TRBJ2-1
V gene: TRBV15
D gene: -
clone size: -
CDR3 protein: CATSTGQGRGDEQFF
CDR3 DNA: TGTGCCACCAGCACCGGACAGGGTCGGGGGGATGAGCAGTTCTTC

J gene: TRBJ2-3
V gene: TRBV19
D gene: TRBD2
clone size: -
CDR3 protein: CASSGGGAYADTQYF
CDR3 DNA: TGTGCCAGTAGTGGCGGGGGGGCCTATGCAGATACGCAGTATTTT

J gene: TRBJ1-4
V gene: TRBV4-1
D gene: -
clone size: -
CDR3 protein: CASSPLGQKLFF
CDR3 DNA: TGCGCCAGCAGCCCCCTCGGACAGAAACTGTTTTTT

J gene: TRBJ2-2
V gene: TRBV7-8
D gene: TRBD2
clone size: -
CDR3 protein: CASSQTVLAGDKTGELFF
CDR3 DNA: TGTGCCAGCAGCCAGACAGTTCTGGCGGGAGACAAAACCGGGGAGCTGTTTTTT

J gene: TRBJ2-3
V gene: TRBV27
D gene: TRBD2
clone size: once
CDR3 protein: CASSSLAGFSTDTQYF
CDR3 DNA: TGTGCCAGCAGTTCTCTAGCGGGGTTTAGCACAGATACGCAGTATTTT

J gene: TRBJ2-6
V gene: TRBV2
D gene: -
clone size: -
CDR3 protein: CASGRDSHSGANVLTF
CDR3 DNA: TGTGCCAGCGGCCGGGACTCCCACTCTGGGGCCAACGTCCTGACTTTC

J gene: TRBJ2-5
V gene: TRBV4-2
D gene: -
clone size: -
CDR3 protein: CASSQDKETQYF
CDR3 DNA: TGTGCCAGCAGCCAAGATAAAGAGACCCAGTACTTC